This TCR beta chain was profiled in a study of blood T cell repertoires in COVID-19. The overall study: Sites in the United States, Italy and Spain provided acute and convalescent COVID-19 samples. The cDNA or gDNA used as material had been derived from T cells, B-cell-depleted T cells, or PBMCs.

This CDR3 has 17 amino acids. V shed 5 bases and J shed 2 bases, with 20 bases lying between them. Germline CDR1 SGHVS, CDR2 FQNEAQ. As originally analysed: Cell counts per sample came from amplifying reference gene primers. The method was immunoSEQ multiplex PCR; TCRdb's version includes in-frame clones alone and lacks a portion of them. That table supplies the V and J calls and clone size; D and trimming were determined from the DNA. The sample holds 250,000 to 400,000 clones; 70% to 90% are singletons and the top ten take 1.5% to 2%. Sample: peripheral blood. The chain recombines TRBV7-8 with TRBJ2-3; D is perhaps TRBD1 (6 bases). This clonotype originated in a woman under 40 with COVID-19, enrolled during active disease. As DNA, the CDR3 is TGTGCCAGCAGCGGAAGCCCCAACAGGGCGTTCACAGATACGCAGTATTTT. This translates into CASSGSPNRAFTDTQYF.